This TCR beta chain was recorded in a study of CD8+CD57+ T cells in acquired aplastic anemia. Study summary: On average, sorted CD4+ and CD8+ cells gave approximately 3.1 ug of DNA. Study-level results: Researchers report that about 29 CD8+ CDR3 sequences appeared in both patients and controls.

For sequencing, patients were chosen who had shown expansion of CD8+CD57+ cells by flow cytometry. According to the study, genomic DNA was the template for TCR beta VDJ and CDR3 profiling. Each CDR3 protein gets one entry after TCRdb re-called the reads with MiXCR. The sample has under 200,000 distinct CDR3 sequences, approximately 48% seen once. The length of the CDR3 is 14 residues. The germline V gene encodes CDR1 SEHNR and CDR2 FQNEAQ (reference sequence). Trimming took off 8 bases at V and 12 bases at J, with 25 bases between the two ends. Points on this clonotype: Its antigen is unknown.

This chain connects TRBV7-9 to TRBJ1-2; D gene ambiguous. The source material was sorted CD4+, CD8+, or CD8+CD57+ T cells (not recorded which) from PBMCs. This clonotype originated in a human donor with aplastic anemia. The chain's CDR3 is CASGPTLVVLGHTF. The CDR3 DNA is TGTGCCAGCGGCCCGACCCTCGTCGTCTTGGGCCACACCTTC.